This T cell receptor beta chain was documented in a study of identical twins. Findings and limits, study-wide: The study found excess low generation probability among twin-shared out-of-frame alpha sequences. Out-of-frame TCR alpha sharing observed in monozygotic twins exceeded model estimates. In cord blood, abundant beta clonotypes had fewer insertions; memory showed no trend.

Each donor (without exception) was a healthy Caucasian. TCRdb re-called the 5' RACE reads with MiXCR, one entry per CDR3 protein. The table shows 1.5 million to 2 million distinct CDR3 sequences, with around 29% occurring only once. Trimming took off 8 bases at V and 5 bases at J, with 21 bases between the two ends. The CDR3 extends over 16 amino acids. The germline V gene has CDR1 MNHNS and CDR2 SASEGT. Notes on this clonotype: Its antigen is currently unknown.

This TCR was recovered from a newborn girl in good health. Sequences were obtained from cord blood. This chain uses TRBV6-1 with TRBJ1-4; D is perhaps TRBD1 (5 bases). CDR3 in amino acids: CASGNRPRSCNEKLFF. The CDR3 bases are TGTGCCAGCGGGAACAGGCCCCGATCCTGCAATGAAAAACTGTTTTTT.